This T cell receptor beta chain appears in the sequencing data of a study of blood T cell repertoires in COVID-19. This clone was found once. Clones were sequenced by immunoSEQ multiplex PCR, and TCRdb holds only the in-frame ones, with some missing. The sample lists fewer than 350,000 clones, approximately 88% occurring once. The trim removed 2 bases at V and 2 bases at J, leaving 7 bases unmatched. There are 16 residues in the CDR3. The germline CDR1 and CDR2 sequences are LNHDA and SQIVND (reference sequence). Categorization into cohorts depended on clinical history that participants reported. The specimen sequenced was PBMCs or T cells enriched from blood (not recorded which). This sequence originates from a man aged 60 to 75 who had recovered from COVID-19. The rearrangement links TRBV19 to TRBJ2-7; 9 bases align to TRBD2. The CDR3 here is CASSIKAGGSTYEQYF. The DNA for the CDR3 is TGTGCCAGTAGTATAAAAGCGGGAGGATCTACCTACGAGCAGTACTTC.